This TCR beta chain was obtained from a study of prognosis after radiotherapy for stage I lung cancer. This clonotype occurred many times. Multiplex PCR, run in two rounds, amplified TCR beta CDR3 from genomic DNA. Individual primers that were specific to each TRBV and TRBJ gene served in first-round PCR. TCRdb reanalysed the multiplex PCR reads using MiXCR and keeps one entry per CDR3 protein. The data show 20,000 to 25,000 distinct CDR3 sequences, around 46% seen once. The receptor's source is a donor of 50 years or more with non-small cell lung cancer. The source was PBMCs, collected before or after stereotactic body radiation therapy (not recorded which).

CDR3 sequence (DNA): TGTGCCAGCAGCCAAGAATGTAGAAATTACGAGCAGTACTTC. Its translation: CASSQECRNYEQYF. The chain combines TRBV3-2 with TRBJ2-7. TRBV3-2 is noted as a pseudogene. The CDR3 runs 14 residues.